The present T cell receptor (beta chain) was sequenced within a study of shared clonotypes between healthy human individuals. Study-wide findings and caveats: A generally larger estimated richness was seen in naive subsets than in memory subsets. Clonotype sharing across a few donors was observed for around 5.1% of naive CD4 clonotypes.

Clones were read by immunoSEQ multiplex PCR, and TCRdb kept only the in-frame ones, dropping some. The data contain some 690,000 clones, less than 95% of them singletons. The CDR3 is 15 amino acids. Per germline, CDR1 MDHEN and CDR2 SYDVKM. Trimming took off 7 bases at V and 2 bases at J, with 17 bases between the two ends. A remark on this clone: Its specificity is unknown.

The sequencing sample was made of memory CD8+ T cells from PBMCs. Subset of the sample: CD45RO+ cells pooled with CCR7-negative TemRA cells. The receptor was isolated from a man aged 18-30 years in good health. Some clones in this sample may be carry-over from other donors' samples. V and J are TRBV28 and TRBJ1-1; D remains ambiguous. CDR3 DNA sequence: TGTGCCAGCACCCAGGAGGGAAAGGGAAACACTGAAGCTTTCTTT. Amino acids: CASTQEGKGNTEAFF.